A selection of T cell receptor beta chains follows, all from one sample in a study of shared clonotypes between healthy human individuals. The data were produced by immunoSEQ multiplex PCR, yet TCRdb's version contains in-frame clones alone and is incomplete. The data show about 2 million clones, with just under 95% seen just once and approximately 1.2% held by the top ten. Sequencing used naive CD8+ T cells sorted from blood. The receptor source for this set is a man aged 18 to 29 in good health. Each CDR3 is given with its conserved first and last residue. Each record gives: D gene, J gene, clone size, V gene, CDR3 DNA, CDR3 protein. D genes are given only for firm matches. Clone size is shown for a subset of rows, as once, few, many or a class of expanded clone.

d_gene: .; j_gene: TRBJ1-3; abundance: .; v_gene: TRBV10-2; CDR3nt: TGCGCCAGCAGTGATTTGGCGGGAGGAAACACCATATATTTT; CDR3aa: CASSDLAGGNTIYF
d_gene: .; j_gene: TRBJ1-5; abundance: .; v_gene: TRBV7-2; CDR3nt: TGTGCCAGCAGCTTAATCGACGGCAACTCAGGCAATCAGCCCCAGCATTTT; CDR3aa: CASSLIDGNSGNQPQHF
d_gene: .; j_gene: TRBJ2-2; abundance: .; v_gene: TRBV5-1; CDR3nt: TGCGCCAGCAGCTTTCAGGGTCAAGCCGGGGAGCTGTTTTTT; CDR3aa: CASSFQGQAGELFF
d_gene: .; j_gene: TRBJ2-1; abundance: .; v_gene: TRBV27; CDR3nt: TGTGCCAGCAGTTTAGAGGCTACCTACAATGAGCAGTTCTTC; CDR3aa: CASSLEATYNEQFF
d_gene: .; j_gene: TRBJ1-2; abundance: .; v_gene: TRBV6-1; CDR3nt: TGTGCCAGCAGTGCACCATGGACGGACCTTAACTATGGCTACACCTTC; CDR3aa: CASSAPWTDLNYGYTF
d_gene: .; j_gene: TRBJ2-3; abundance: .; v_gene: TRBV10-2; CDR3nt: TGCGCCAGCACACGGGAAAATACAGATACGCAGTATTTT; CDR3aa: CASTRENTDTQYF
d_gene: .; j_gene: TRBJ1-2; abundance: .; v_gene: TRBV4-1; CDR3nt: TGCGCCAGCAGCCAAGATCAGGAAACATATGGCTACACCTTC; CDR3aa: CASSQDQETYGYTF
d_gene: .; j_gene: TRBJ2-7; abundance: once; v_gene: TRBV9; CDR3nt: TGTGCCAGCAGCGTAGAATCAGGAACGAGCTCCTACGAGCAGTACTTC; CDR3aa: CASSVESGTSSYEQYF
d_gene: TRBD2; j_gene: TRBJ2-3; abundance: .; v_gene: TRBV27; CDR3nt: TGTGCGGCGGGAGGGTCCACAGATACGCAGTATTTT; CDR3aa: CAAGGSTDTQYF
d_gene: TRBD1; j_gene: TRBJ2-3; abundance: .; v_gene: TRBV9; CDR3nt: TGTGCCAGCAGCATCCACCGTGACAGGGTATTGACAGATACGCAGTATTTT; CDR3aa: CASSIHRDRVLTDTQYF
d_gene: TRBD1; j_gene: TRBJ2-7; abundance: .; v_gene: TRBV28; CDR3nt: TGTGCCAGTTGGGACAGGGTTAGCGACGAGCAGTACTTC; CDR3aa: CASWDRVSDEQYF
d_gene: .; j_gene: TRBJ2-2; abundance: .; v_gene: TRBV30; CDR3nt: TGTGCCTCCACGACTGTGGGTGCGAACACCGGGGAGCTGTTTTTT; CDR3aa: CASTTVGANTGELFF
d_gene: .; j_gene: TRBJ2-1; abundance: .; v_gene: TRBV27; CDR3nt: TGTGCCAGCAGTAGAGGGGGGCCCAATGAGCAGTTCTTC; CDR3aa: CASSRGGPNEQFF
d_gene: TRBD1; j_gene: TRBJ1-1; abundance: .; v_gene: TRBV28; CDR3nt: TGTGCCAGCAGCCTGACAGGGGGCGGGGCTTTCTTT; CDR3aa: CASSLTGGGAFF
d_gene: .; j_gene: TRBJ1-2; abundance: .; v_gene: TRBV4-3; CDR3nt: TGCGCCAGCAGCCAAGATTGGACAGAGAGTGGCTACACCTTC; CDR3aa: CASSQDWTESGYTF
d_gene: TRBD1; j_gene: TRBJ2-7; abundance: .; v_gene: TRBV27; CDR3nt: TGTGCCAGCAGCCTAGAAGTCCCGGGACAGGGAACCTACGAGCAGTACTTC; CDR3aa: CASSLEVPGQGTYEQYF
d_gene: .; j_gene: TRBJ2-7; abundance: .; v_gene: TRBV4-2; CDR3nt: TGTGCCAGCAGCCCGGGCTACGCCTACGAGCAGTACTTC; CDR3aa: CASSPGYAYEQYF
d_gene: .; j_gene: TRBJ2-7; abundance: .; v_gene: TRBV4-3; CDR3nt: TGCGCCAGCAGCCAAGATTACGAGACAGACTACTACGAGCAGTACTTC; CDR3aa: CASSQDYETDYYEQYF
d_gene: .; j_gene: TRBJ2-1; abundance: .; v_gene: TRBV5-1; CDR3nt: TGCGCCAGCGCCCCTACAGCGTACAATGAGCAGTTCTTC; CDR3aa: CASAPTAYNEQFF
d_gene: .; j_gene: TRBJ2-1; abundance: .; v_gene: TRBV7-9; CDR3nt: TGTGCCAGCAGCTCCGGAGAGTACAATGAGCAGTTCTTC; CDR3aa: CASSSGEYNEQFF
d_gene: TRBD2; j_gene: TRBJ2-7; abundance: .; v_gene: TRBV4-2; CDR3nt: TGTGCCAGCAGCCAAGATGGGAGCGGGGGGGCCTACGAGCAGTACTTC; CDR3aa: CASSQDGSGGAYEQYF
d_gene: .; j_gene: TRBJ2-7; abundance: .; v_gene: TRBV27; CDR3nt: TGTGCCAGCAGAAGGGGGGTCCTATACTTC; CDR3aa: CASRRGVLYF
d_gene: .; j_gene: TRBJ2-5; abundance: .; v_gene: TRBV12-2; CDR3nt: TGTGCAAGTCGCTTAGGTCAGGACAGGGTGGAAAGGGGCATTTGTGGAGAGACCCAGTACTTC; CDR3aa: CASRLGQDRVERGICGETQYF